This is a list of T cell receptor beta chains from one sample in a study of blood T cells in healthy people across ages. Via MiXCR, TCRdb re-called the 5' RACE reads, giving one row per CDR3 protein. Here the sample spans more than 1,400,000 distinct CDR3 sequences, roughly 40% being singletons. The material sequenced was blood. These receptors came from a young woman in good health. Each CDR3 is given with its conserved first and last residue. D genes are given only for firm matches. A row's size may be missing; if present it is once, few, many or a size class.

>TRBV20-1|-|TRBJ2-7|TRBD1
CSATDRGYEQYF
TGCAGTGCTACTGACAGGGGCTACGAGCAGTACTTC
>TRBV20-1|-|TRBJ2-4|-
CSATEEMGYDQYF
TGCAGTGCTACAGAGGAGATGGGTTACGATCAGTACTTC
>TRBV6-1|-|TRBJ2-7|-
CASSEGGGYYEQYF
TGTGCCAGCAGTGAGGGTGGAGGGTATTACGAGCAGTACTTC
>TRBV15|-|TRBJ2-3|TRBD2
CATRRDTSGTDTQYF
TGTGCCACCCGCAGAGATACTAGCGGCACAGATACGCAGTATTTT
>TRBV6-5|few|TRBJ1-5|-
CASSRDNNQPQHF
TGTGCCAGCAGCCGGGACAACAATCAGCCCCAGCATTTT
>TRBV6-9|-|TRBJ2-2|-
CASSGRDKSNTGELFF
TGTGCCAGCAGCGGCAGGGACAAATCGAACACCGGGGAGCTGTTTTTT
>TRBV5-1|-|TRBJ2-2|-
CASSLSVNTGELFF
TGCGCCAGCAGCTTGAGCGTGAACACCGGGGAGCTGTTTTTT
>TRBV20-1|once|TRBJ2-3|TRBD2
CSVSSGGTYGTDTQYF
TGCAGTGTCTCTAGCGGGGGGACTTACGGCACAGATACGCAGTATTTT
>TRBV2|few|TRBJ1-1|-
CASSEWVEGTAEAFF
TGTGCCAGCAGTGAATGGGTAGAGGGGACTGCTGAAGCTTTCTTT
>TRBV5-1|-|TRBJ1-1|TRBD1
CAGSPGQGFAEAFF
TGCGCCGGCAGCCCGGGACAGGGGTTTGCTGAAGCTTTCTTT
>TRBV4-1|-|TRBJ2-7|TRBD2
CASSQEPLAGGGYEQYF
TGCGCCAGCAGCCAAGAGCCACTAGCGGGAGGGGGTTACGAGCAGTACTTC
>TRBV5-4|-|TRBJ2-1|TRBD2
CASSPLAGGPLGEQFF
TGTGCCAGCAGTCCACTAGCGGGAGGGCCCTTGGGTGAGCAGTTCTTC
>TRBV10-3|-|TRBJ2-7|TRBD2
CAISEWEREDAYNEQYF
TGTGCCATCAGTGAGTGGGAGCGGGAGGACGCCTACAATGAGCAGTACTTC
>TRBV4-1|-|TRBJ2-7|-
CASSRPGAEQYF
TGCGCCAGCAGCCGACCGGGGGCCGAGCAGTACTTC
>TRBV5-1|few|TRBJ2-7|-
CASPGTETYEQYF
TGCGCCAGCCCCGGGACCGAGACCTACGAGCAGTACTTC
>TRBV7-2|-|TRBJ2-5|-
CASSVNGRETQYF
TGTGCCAGCAGCGTCAACGGGAGAGAGACCCAGTACTTC
>TRBV7-9|-|TRBJ2-5|TRBD2
CASSLREGRSKETQYF
TGTGCCAGCAGCTTGCGGGAGGGGCGCTCCAAAGAGACCCAGTACTTC
>TRBV7-9|many|TRBJ2-3|TRBD2
CASSLGTSGGADTQYF
TGTGCCAGCAGCCTCGGGACTAGCGGAGGGGCAGATACGCAGTATTTT
>TRBV7-2|few|TRBJ2-1|TRBD2
CASSYSGRSSYNEQFF
TGTGCCAGCAGTTATAGCGGGAGGAGCTCCTACAATGAGCAGTTCTTC
>TRBV7-2|-|TRBJ2-1|TRBD2
CASSPSRGTSGSNEQFF
TGTGCCAGCAGCCCATCTCGTGGGACTAGCGGTTCAAATGAGCAGTTCTTC
>TRBV2|many|TRBJ2-1|TRBD2
CASRPAGGTYNEQFF
TGTGCCAGCAGACCTGCGGGAGGGACTTACAATGAGCAGTTCTTC
>TRBV5-1|-|TRBJ2-5|TRBD1
CASSSSQGAETQYF
TGCGCCAGCAGCTCCTCTCAGGGGGCAGAGACCCAGTACTTC
>TRBV27|-|TRBJ1-1|-
CASSLAPRPEAFF
TGTGCCAGCAGTTTAGCACCGCGGCCTGAAGCTTTCTTT
>TRBV6-2/TRBV6-3|few|TRBJ2-1|TRBD2
CASVRGTSGVSYNEQFF
TGTGCCAGCGTCCGGGGGACTAGCGGGGTTTCCTACAATGAGCAGTTCTTC
>TRBV4-1|few|TRBJ1-2|TRBD1
CASSRMTGIGSGYTF
TGCGCCAGCAGCCGCATGACAGGGATTGGTTCTGGCTACACCTTC
>TRBV30|-|TRBJ2-5|-
CAWSVGGPRETQYF
TGTGCCTGGAGTGTAGGGGGGCCAAGAGAGACCCAGTACTTC
>TRBV20-1|-|TRBJ1-6|-
CSATSQVAGTNSPPHF
TGCAGTGCCACCTCACAGGTGGCGGGGACTAATTCACCCCCCCACTTT
>TRBV2|-|TRBJ2-1|TRBD2
CASSPRTSGGAGNEQFF
TGTGCCAGCAGTCCCCGGACTAGCGGGGGGGCGGGGAATGAGCAGTTCTTC
>TRBV24-1|-|TRBJ2-5|-
CAASDPTGTSAPETQYF
TGTGCCGCCAGTGATCCGACCGGGACGAGCGCTCCCGAGACCCAGTACTTC
>TRBV7-9|-|TRBJ2-7|TRBD2
CASLPTSGRGEQYF
TGTGCCAGCCTTCCGACTAGCGGGAGAGGCGAGCAGTACTTC
>TRBV6-1|-|TRBJ2-1|-
CASSDQSHYEQFF
TGTGCCAGCAGTGACCAGTCACACTACGAGCAGTTCTTC
>TRBV18|-|TRBJ2-3|TRBD2
CASSLNLAGMSPDTQYF
TGTGCCAGCTCACTAAACTTAGCGGGAATGAGTCCAGATACGCAGTATTTT
>TRBV7-7|-|TRBJ2-1|TRBD1
CASSLTGPGNEQFF
TGTGCCAGCAGCTTGACAGGGCCGGGCAATGAGCAGTTCTTC
>TRBV29-1|few|TRBJ2-3|-
CSGQYSDTQYF
TGCAGCGGCCAATACTCCGATACGCAGTATTTT
>TRBV29-1|-|TRBJ2-5|-
CSVDRGFQETQYF
TGCAGCGTTGACAGAGGTTTCCAAGAGACCCAGTACTTC
>TRBV30|-|TRBJ1-5|-
CAWSVESNQPQHF
TGTGCCTGGAGTGTGGAAAGCAATCAGCCCCAGCATTTT
>TRBV6-5|-|TRBJ1-2|-
CASSSTMGKGWGYTF
TGTGCCAGCAGTTCTACCATGGGGAAGGGCTGGGGCTACACCTTC
>TRBV20-1|few|TRBJ2-3|TRBD2
CSATLLAGVTDTQYF
TGCAGTGCCACCTTACTAGCGGGGGTCACAGATACGCAGTATTTT
>TRBV21-1|-|TRBJ2-3|-
CASSKAPSGGRVADTQYF
TGTGCCAGCAGCAAAGCGCCTTCTGGCGGGAGGGTCGCAGATACGCAGTATTTT
>TRBV4-1|few|TRBJ2-3|TRBD2
CASSQDHRETSLDTQYF
TGCGCCAGCAGCCAAGATCATAGGGAGACTAGCTTAGATACGCAGTATTTT
>TRBV28|few|TRBJ2-7|-
CASSVIGGYEQYF
TGTGCCAGCAGTGTAATAGGGGGCTACGAGCAGTACTTC
>TRBV3-1|-|TRBJ1-1|-
CASSQLMGTEAFF
TGTGCCAGCAGCCAATTAATGGGGACTGAAGCTTTCTTT
>TRBV27|many|TRBJ1-5|-
CASSLPGQPQHF
TGTGCCAGCAGTTTACCCGGTCAGCCCCAGCATTTT
>TRBV2|-|TRBJ1-4|TRBD1
CASSPGTGHAGEKLFF
TGTGCCAGCAGTCCCGGGACAGGCCACGCGGGCGAAAAACTGTTTTTT
>TRBV6-6|-|TRBJ1-4|-
CASWGGANEKLFF
TGTGCCAGCTGGGGGGGTGCGAATGAAAAACTGTTTTTT
>TRBV5-5|many|TRBJ2-5|-
CASSPGTPTQYF
TGTGCCAGCAGCCCCGGGACTCCGACCCAGTACTTC
>TRBV5-5|-|TRBJ1-2|-
CASSLRTPANYGYTF
TGTGCCAGCAGCTTGCGGACACCAGCTAACTATGGCTACACCTTC
>TRBV20-1|few|TRBJ2-7|TRBD2
CSAREYGGNEQYF
TGCAGTGCTAGAGAATACGGGGGGAACGAGCAGTACTTC
>TRBV28|-|TRBJ2-7|TRBD2
CASSFLADYNEQYF
TGTGCCAGCAGTTTTCTAGCGGATTACAATGAGCAGTACTTC
>TRBV27|few|TRBJ2-7|TRBD2
CATKGASGVYEQYF
TGTGCCACCAAGGGGGCTAGCGGGGTCTACGAGCAGTACTTC
>TRBV5-1|-|TRBJ2-3|TRBD1
CASSFQSLDRGTDTQYF
TGCGCCAGCAGCTTCCAAAGCCTGGACAGGGGGACAGATACGCAGTATTTT
>TRBV24-1|-|TRBJ1-1|TRBD1
CATSDTGAGTEAFF
TGTGCCACCAGTGATACAGGGGCCGGCACTGAAGCTTTCTTT
>TRBV15|-|TRBJ2-1|-
CATSRDLRARQGAVTSGSNEQFF
TGTGCCACCAGCAGAGATTTGAGGGCGCGACAGGGGGCGGTTACTAGCGGGAGTAATGAGCAGTTCTTC
>TRBV5-1|-|TRBJ2-7|TRBD1
CASSLQGSVGEQYF
TGCGCCAGCAGCTTACAGGGGAGTGTAGGCGAGCAGTACTTC
>TRBV5-1|few|TRBJ1-4|-
CASSPPTSNEKLFF
TGCGCCAGCAGCCCGCCCACTTCTAATGAAAAACTGTTTTTT